The entry that follows covers one T cell receptor beta chain sequence. What it recognizes is unknown. This record comes from a study of T cells in narcolepsy. TCRdb keeps only in-frame clones here, not all; method: immunoSEQ multiplex PCR. This sample has 30,000 to 35,000 clones, with 79% found just once. Study results and caveats: Healthy controls reportedly lacked the autoreactive clonotypes serially found in patients' blood.

The V and J ends lost 3 bases and 5 bases respectively, with 10 bases between them. CDR3 length: 13 amino acids. Germline assignment: CDR1 SGHDN and CDR2 FVKESK. This TCR came from a human donor in good health. Input material: memory (CD45RA-) CD4+ T cells from blood. V gene TRBV14 combines with J gene TRBJ2-5; D remains unclear. CDR3 sequence reads: CASSHETMETQYF. The CDR3 region has the DNA TGTGCCAGCAGCCATGAGACGATGGAGACCCAGTACTTC.